This T cell receptor beta chain was profiled in a study of T cells in Graves' hyperthyroidism and ophthalmopathy. There are many counts of this clonotype. Antigen unknown. From RNA transcripts, TCR beta CDR3 regions were amplified. The HTBI primer set drove a first-round RT-PCR of the TCR CDR3. Using its own MiXCR run on the multiplex PCR reads, TCRdb lists one record per CDR3 protein. Of 500,000 or so distinct CDR3 sequences in the sample, around 16% were seen once. Study results and limitations: In blood, most of the thyroid clonotypes expanded above 0.001 were also present.

From germline, CDR1 is MDHEN and CDR2 SYDVKM. V was pared by 3 bases and J by 5 bases, with 10 bases of the junction left unmatched. This CDR3 has 16 amino acids. Investigators excluded patients with uncontrolled infection, other autoimmune disease, pregnancy or lactation. Fresh peripheral blood, 8 to 10 ml, was the source of the PBMCs. The clonotype comes from a woman aged 25 to 39 with Graves' ophthalmopathy. What was sequenced was blood. The chain carries TRBV28 and TRBJ1-5, with 7 bases fitting TRBD1. The CDR3 DNA reads TGTGCCAGCAGTTTTCCCGGCAGGGGGTCGGATCAGCCCCAGCATTTT. Its translation: CASSFPGRGSDQPQHF.